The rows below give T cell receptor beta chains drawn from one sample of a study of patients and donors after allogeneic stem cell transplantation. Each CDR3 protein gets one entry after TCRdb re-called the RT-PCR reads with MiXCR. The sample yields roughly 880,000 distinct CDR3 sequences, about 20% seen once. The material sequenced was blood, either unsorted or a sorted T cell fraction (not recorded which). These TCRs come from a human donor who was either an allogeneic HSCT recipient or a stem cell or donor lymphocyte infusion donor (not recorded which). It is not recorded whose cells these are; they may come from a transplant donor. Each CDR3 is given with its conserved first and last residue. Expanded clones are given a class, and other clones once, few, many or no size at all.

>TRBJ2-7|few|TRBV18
CASSPLGPPYEQYF
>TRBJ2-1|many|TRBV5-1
CASSLETSGYNEQFF
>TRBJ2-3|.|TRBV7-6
CASSLRGQPGHITQYF
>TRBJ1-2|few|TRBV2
CASSELGQPGYTF
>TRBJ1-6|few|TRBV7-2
CASKPLDSYNSPLHF
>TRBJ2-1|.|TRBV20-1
CSASLDPGNYNEQFF
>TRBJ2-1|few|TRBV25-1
CASSEFFDRGLDEQFF
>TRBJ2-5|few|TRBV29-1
CSVTSDRGETQYF
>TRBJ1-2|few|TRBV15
CATSRDGATSGYTF
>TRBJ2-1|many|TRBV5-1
CASSPSTLRDNEQFF
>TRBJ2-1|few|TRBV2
CASSPPPGRGFF
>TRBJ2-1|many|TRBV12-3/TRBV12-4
CASSPDRLYNEQFF
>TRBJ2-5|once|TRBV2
CASSGGLAETQYF
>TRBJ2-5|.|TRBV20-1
CSPLQGQETQYF
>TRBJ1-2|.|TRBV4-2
CASSQEGGGNYGYTF
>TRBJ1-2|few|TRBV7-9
CASSSREGYGYTF
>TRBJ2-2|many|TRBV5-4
CASSLAGTLNTGELFF
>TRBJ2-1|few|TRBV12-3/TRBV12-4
CASSFEITGGLDEQFF
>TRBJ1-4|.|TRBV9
CASSPRGRAVGEKLFF
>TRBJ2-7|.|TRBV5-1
CASSADASPPYEQYF
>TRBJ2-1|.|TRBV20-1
CSARRKGLAGNNEQFF
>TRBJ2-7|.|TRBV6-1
CASSLMPGQGREQYF
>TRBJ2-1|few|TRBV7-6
CASSESSTSGSNEQFF
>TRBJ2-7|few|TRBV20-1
CSSRRDGTYEQYF
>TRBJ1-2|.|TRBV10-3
CAISADRAYGYTF
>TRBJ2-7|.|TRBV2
CASSWDRDTEQYF
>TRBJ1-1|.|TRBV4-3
CASSQDHGKENTEAFF
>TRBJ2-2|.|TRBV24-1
CATEDPTTGELFF